The 31 T cell receptor beta chains in this list originate from one sample, sequenced in a study of T cell responses to AZD1222 COVID-19 vaccine. Sequencing was performed with immunoSEQ multiplex PCR; in TCRdb, only in-frame clones are kept and a portion is missing. The top ten clones hold less than 2.5% of a sample with 110,000 to 150,000 clones, roughly 93% of them seen once. Sequenced material: peripheral blood, taken 28 days after the second AZD1222 dose. The receptors derive from an adult who received the AZD1222 COVID-19 vaccine.

The CDR3 DNA reads TGTGCCAGCAGCGCAACTGTGAGCGGGGCCGCCTACGAGCAGTACTTC. The encoded protein is CASSATVSGAAYEQYF. The V call is TRBV7-2, the J call TRBJ2-7; 7 bases line up with TRBD2. V shed 5 bases, J shed 2 bases, and the junction held 12 bases outside the gene matches. Germline CDR1 SGHTA, CDR2 FQGNSA. This CDR3 region has 16 residues. Combining the CDR3 with reference TRBV7-2 and TRBJ2-7 gives the whole variable domain GAGVSQSPSNKVTEKGKDVELRCDPISGHTALYWYRQSLGQGLEFLIYFQGNSAPDKSGLPSDRFSAERTGGSVSTLTIQRTQQEDSAVYLCASSATVSGAAYEQYFGPGTRLTVT.

This clone was recorded once. The chain combines TRBV7-9 with TRBJ1-1; the D gene is possibly TRBD1 (5 bases). V dropped 6 bases and J dropped 5 bases, with 10 bases sitting between them. Germline-derived CDR1 and CDR2 are SEHNR and FQNEAQ (reference sequence). The CDR3 loop spans 12 amino acids. This CDR3 is CASRGEGTEAFF. DNA of the CDR3: TGTGCCAGCAGGGGGGAGGGTACTGAAGCTTTCTTT. The complete variable domain, with remaining parts taken from reference TRBV7-9 and TRBJ1-1, reads DTGVSQNPRHKITKRGQNVTFRCDPISEHNRLYWYRQTLGQGPEFLTYFQNEAQLEKSRLLSDRFSAERPKGSFSTLEIQRTEQGDSAMYLCASRGEGTEAFFGQGTRLTVV.

This chain links TRBV4-1 with TRBJ2-7; D gene uncertain. The V and J ends lost 0 bases and 9 bases respectively, with 9 bases between them. This CDR3 comprises 12 residues. CDR1 is MGHRA, CDR2 YSYEKL, per germline. CDR3 nucleotides: TGCGCCAGCAGCCAAGAAATGGGGATGCAGTACTTC. It yields the protein CASSQEMGMQYF.

This CDR3 is CASSGGLAGGHLSSSYNEQFF. The CDR3 DNA reads TGTGCCAGCAGCGGGGGACTAGCGGGAGGACACCTCTCGAGCTCCTACAATGAGCAGTTCTTC. The chain combines TRBV7-9 with TRBJ2-1; TRBD2 matches 15 bases. The V segment lost 5 bases and the J segment 0 bases; nucleotides outside the gene matches: 14. Germline V lookup: CDR1 SEHNR, CDR2 FQNEAQ (reference sequence). The CDR3 runs 21 residues.

This clone was observed a handful of times. The chain is built from TRBV5-1 and TRBJ2-3; 11 bases are a match to TRBD2. With V trimmed by 4 bases and J by 4 bases, 8 bases remained unmatched. The germline gives CDR1 SGHRS, CDR2 YFSETQ. The CDR3 is 16 amino acids. The CDR3 nucleotides are TGCGCCAGCAGCCTAAGACTAGCGGGGAGGGCAGATACGCAGTATTTT. Translated, it gives CASSLRLAGRADTQYF.

This clone was counted a single time. The chain couples TRBV6-6 to TRBJ2-7; possibly TRBD2 for D (6 bases). Between the trimmed V and J ends, which lost 8 bases and 1 base, there was a span of 12 bases. CDR1 MNHNY and CDR2 SVGAGI come from the germline V gene (reference sequence). CDR3 length: 13 residues. The CDR3, as DNA: TGTGCCAGCCGGGAGCCACCTTCCTACGAGCAGTACTTC. Its translation: CASREPPSYEQYF.

The genes are TRBV18 and TRBJ1-2; D gene uncertain. The CDR3 runs to 13 residues. CDR1 and CDR2 from the germline V gene are KGHSH and LQKENI. V gave up 6 bases and J gave up 6 bases, with 14 bases separating them. CDR3 DNA sequence: TGTGCCAGCTCCCCCCCAAGCTTGAATGGCTACACCTTC. It translates to CASSPPSLNGYTF. Supplemented by reference TRBV18 and TRBJ1-2, the full variable domain reads NAGVMQNPRHLVRRRGQEARLRCSPMKGHSHVYWYRQLPEEGLKFMVYLQKENIIDESGMPKERFSAEFPKEGPSILRIQQVVRGDSAAYFCASSPPSLNGYTFGSGTRLTVV.

This chain connects TRBV6-4 to TRBJ1-2; 9 positions agree with TRBD1. CDR3 length: 14 residues. Germline loops: CDR1 MRHNA, CDR2 SNTAGT. V trimming: 6 bases; J trimming: 2 bases; junction bases outside the gene matches: 4. The CDR3 bases are TGTGCCAGCAGCCCCGGGACAGGGAACTATGGCTACACCTTC. Protein: CASSPGTGNYGYTF.

This sequence joins TRBV10-3 and TRBJ1-3, with D possibly being TRBD1 (5 bases). The germline gives CDR1 ENHRY, CDR2 SYGVKD. The CDR3 has 16 amino acids. V lost 4 bases, J lost 2 bases, and 15 bases lay in between. CDR3 sequence reads: CAISATGPRTGNTIYF. CDR3 DNA: TGTGCCATCAGTGCCACGGGACCGCGGACTGGAAACACCATATATTTT.

The rearrangement joins TRBV5-1 to TRBJ1-3; a possible D gene is TRBD1 (6 bases). The CDR3 consists of 18 residues. V was trimmed by 4 bases and J by 2 bases, leaving 22 bases between them. The germline V gene has CDR1 SGHRS and CDR2 YFSETQ. The CDR3 DNA reads TGCGCCAGCAGCCCAAAGCCCCTTAATAGGGGGACTGGAAACACCATATATTTT. Protein: CASSPKPLNRGTGNTIYF. The full variable domain, in which reference TRBV5-1 and TRBJ1-3 provide the parts outside the CDR3, is KAGVTQTPRYLIKTRGQQVTLSCSPISGHRSVSWYQQTPGQGLQFLFEYFSETQRNKGNFPGRFSGRQFSNSRSEMNVSTLELGDSALYLCASSPKPLNRGTGNTIYFGEGSWLTVV.

This clone appeared once. The chain has TRBV19 and TRBJ1-1; TRBD1 is a possible D gene (6 bases). This CDR3 comprises 15 residues. Germline CDR1 reads LNHDA; CDR2 reads SQIVND (reference sequence). Trimming removed 6 bases at V and 1 base at J, with 15 bases between. The chain's CDR3 is CASSPRWGANTEAFF. Written as DNA, the CDR3 is TGTGCCAGTAGCCCCCGTTGGGGGGCGAACACTGAAGCTTTCTTT.

The V call is TRBV7-3, the J call TRBJ2-5; 14 bases are shared with TRBD2. CDR1 SGHTA and CDR2 FQGTGA come from the germline V gene. V lost 3 bases to trimming and J lost 4 bases; unmatched junction nucleotides: 4. The CDR3 is 16 residues long. The CDR3 bases are TGTGCCAGCAGCTTTGGGACTAGCGGGAGCGGAGAGACCCAGTACTTC. It specifies CASSFGTSGSGETQYF.

The chain combines TRBV20-1 with TRBJ2-7, with TRBD2 identical over 9 bases. With V trimmed by 3 bases and J by 7 bases, 10 bases remained unmatched. The germline gives CDR1 DFQATT, CDR2 SNEGSKA (reference sequence). CDR3 length: 14 residues. CDR3 in amino acids: CSASRASGAREQYF. The CDR3 region has the DNA TGCAGTGCTAGTAGGGCTAGCGGGGCCCGGGAGCAGTACTTC.

This chain joins TRBV19 and TRBJ1-6; no clear D gene. Germline V gives CDR1 LNHDA, CDR2 SQIVND (reference sequence). The CDR3 is made up of 17 amino acids. V was pared by 5 bases and J by 3 bases, with 17 bases between. The chain's CDR3 is CASSRAGGDRYNSPLHF. CDR3 in DNA: TGTGCCAGTAGTCGGGCGGGCGGCGATCGCTATAATTCACCCCTCCACTTT. The entire variable domain, with the rest obtained from reference TRBV19 and TRBJ1-6, is as follows: DGGITQSPKYLFRKEGQNVTLSCEQNLNHDAMYWYRQDPGQGLRLIYYSQIVNDFQKGDIAEGYSVSREKKESFPLTVTSAQKNPTAFYLCASSRAGGDRYNSPLHFGNGTRLTVT.

The rearrangement uses TRBV29-1 and TRBJ1-2; D not certain. This CDR3 contains 13 residues. Trimming stripped 0 bases from V and 8 bases from J, with 13 bases between. Germline V CDR1 and CDR2: SQVTM, ANQGSEA. This chain's CDR3 is CSVEDLGLWGYTF. DNA for the CDR3: TGCAGCGTTGAAGATCTTGGGCTTTGGGGCTACACCTTC.

This clone was counted once. This chain connects TRBV6-5 to TRBJ2-7, with 11 bases matching TRBD1. From germline, CDR1 is MNHEY and CDR2 SVGAGI. J was trimmed by 0 bases and V by 6 bases; bases with no gene match: 4. The CDR3 spans 15 residues. This CDR3 is CASRGDRGNSYEQYF. The DNA for the CDR3 is TGTGCCAGCAGAGGGGACAGGGGGAACTCCTACGAGCAGTACTTC.

This chain connects TRBV2 to TRBJ1-2; tentative D call: TRBD1 (6 bases). This CDR3 is 12 amino acids long. Germline CDR1 is SNHLY and CDR2 is FYNNEI. Trimming left V 2 bases short and J 8 bases short, with 9 bases between. For the CDR3, the DNA is TGTGCCAGCAGTGAATCAGGGGTCGGCTACACCTTC. Encoded protein: CASSESGVGYTF.

The chain is built from TRBV6-1 and TRBJ1-1, with D tentatively TRBD1 (6 bases). V was pared by 3 bases and J by 1 base, with 12 bases between. The CDR3 covers 15 residues. Germline CDR1 reads MNHNS; CDR2 reads SASEGT. The CDR3 spells CASSEGAAPNTEAFF. DNA of the CDR3: TGTGCCAGCAGTGAGGGGGCCGCACCGAACACTGAAGCTTTCTTT.

This clone has at least ten counts. CDR3 in DNA: TGTGCCAGCAGTCGAAGGACAGCGGTACCCACAGATACGCAGTATTTT. This gives the protein CASSRRTAVPTDTQYF. V usage is TRBV27 and J usage is TRBJ2-3; tentatively, D is TRBD1 (6 bases). Germline V gene sequence: CDR1 MNHEY, CDR2 SMNVEV (reference sequence). V was cut by 5 bases and J by 2 bases, with 17 bases left in between. The CDR3 extends over 16 amino acids.

This sequence joins TRBV9 and TRBJ2-1; perhaps TRBD2 as D (6 bases). This CDR3 spans 14 amino acids. CDR1 is SGDLS and CDR2 is YYNGEE in the germline V gene. V was trimmed by 0 bases and J by 7 bases, leaving 11 bases between them. CDR3 in amino acids: CASSVEVGRNEQFF. The CDR3 DNA is TGTGCCAGCAGCGTAGAGGTAGGGAGGAATGAGCAGTTCTTC.

This clone was counted only a few times. The rearrangement links TRBV12-3 or TRBV12-4 to TRBJ1-1, with D possibly matching TRBD1 (5 bases). The CDR3 has 13 residues. V was pared by 8 bases and J by 1 base, with 11 bases between. As DNA, the CDR3 is TGTGCCAGCTTTCCGACAGCGAACACTGAAGCTTTCTTT. It translates to CASFPTANTEAFF.

The rearrangement uses TRBV5-1 and TRBJ1-4; 7 nucleotides line up with TRBD1. The CDR3 contains 15 residues. CDR1 SGHRS and CDR2 YFSETQ come from the germline V gene. J lost 3 bases, V lost 5 bases, and 7 bases had no gene match. The CDR3 region is CASRGGDSSNEKLFF. CDR3 in DNA: TGCGCCAGCAGGGGAGGGGACAGCTCTAATGAAAAACTGTTTTTT.

This clone occurred a few times. CDR3 in DNA: TGTGCCAGCAGTGATGACCTAGGGATATATGGCTACACCTTC. Translation: CASSDDLGIYGYTF. The chain recombines TRBV2 with TRBJ1-2, with no clear D. The germline V gene has CDR1 SNHLY and CDR2 FYNNEI. The CDR3 has 14 amino acids. V was trimmed by 3 bases and J by 5 bases, leaving 13 bases between them.

V usage is TRBV30 and J usage is TRBJ1-1, with TRBD1 matching 8 bases. Per the germline V gene, CDR1 is GTSNPN and CDR2 is SVGIG (reference sequence). CDR3 length equals 16 residues. Germline trimming cut 1 base from V and 0 bases from J; bases unmatched to any gene: 7. The CDR3 nucleotides are TGTGCCTGGAGTGCGTTTAGGACAGGGTTGAACACTGAAGCTTTCTTT. Its translation is CAWSAFRTGLNTEAFF.

The chain combines TRBV6-5 with TRBJ1-5; tentative D call: TRBD1 (5 bases). This CDR3 has 16 amino acids. Trimming cost V 0 bases and J 5 bases, with 14 bases left between them. Germline V gene sequence: CDR1 MNHEY, CDR2 SVGAGI. The CDR3 loop is CASSYSRVSRDQPQHF. The CDR3 bases are TGTGCCAGCAGTTACTCGAGGGTTAGCAGGGATCAGCCCCAGCATTTT.

The chain is built from TRBV11-2 and TRBJ2-7, with D perhaps given as TRBD1 or TRBD2 (5 bases each). V lost 2 bases to trimming and J lost 5 bases, with 13 bases between them. From germline, CDR1 is SGHAT and CDR2 FQNNGV. CDR3 size: 14 residues. The CDR3 nucleotides read TGTGCCAGCAGCTTACCCGGGGCAGTTAACGAGCAGTACTTC. Its protein is CASSLPGAVNEQYF.

The genes are TRBV29-1 and TRBJ1-2; TRBD1 aligns across 7 bases. The CDR3 totals 15 residues. V trimming: 1 base; J trimming: 4 bases; junction bases outside the gene matches: 9. Germline CDR1 and CDR2: SQVTM and ANQGSEA. The CDR3 bases are TGCAGCGTTGAAGTCGGGAGGGGGCATGGCTATGGCTACACCTTC. Its protein is CSVEVGRGHGYGYTF. Full variable domain (rest looked up from reference TRBV29-1 and TRBJ1-2): SAVISQKPSRDICQRGTSLTIQCQVDSQVTMMFWYRQQPGQSLTLIATANQGSEATYESGFVIDKFPISRPNLTFSTLTVSNMSPEDSSIYLCSVEVGRGHGYGYTFGSGTRLTVV.

The rearrangement joins TRBV9 to TRBJ2-1; no definite D call. The CDR3 length is 12 residues. From germline, CDR1 is SGDLS and CDR2 YYNGEE. The V end was cut by 2 bases, the J end by 8 bases, with 8 bases between. This CDR3 reads CASSVGLDEQFF. The CDR3 nucleotides read TGTGCCAGCAGCGTCGGATTGGATGAGCAGTTCTTC.

This chain links TRBV2 with TRBJ1-2, with 8 bases lining up with TRBD1. The CDR3 has 14 residues. Germline loops: CDR1 SNHLY, CDR2 FYNNEI. Germline trimming cut 6 bases from V and 2 bases from J; bases unmatched to any gene: 5. The CDR3 sequence: CASSAGTGNYGYTF. The DNA of the CDR3 is TGTGCCAGCAGCGCCGGGACAGGAAACTATGGCTACACCTTC.

The V and J genes are TRBV4-1 and TRBJ2-5; the D is unclear. CDR1 is MGHRA, CDR2 YSYEKL, per germline. Trimming removed 0 bases at V and 1 base at J, with 15 bases between. The CDR3 has 17 amino acids. CDR3 protein: CASSQDFRNPSQETQYF. The CDR3 DNA follows: TGCGCCAGCAGCCAAGATTTCAGGAACCCTTCCCAAGAGACCCAGTACTTC.

The V and J genes are TRBV2 and TRBJ1-5; the match to TRBD1 covers 8 bases. V trimming: 5 bases; J trimming: 7 bases; junction bases outside the gene matches: 10. The germline V gene has CDR1 SNHLY and CDR2 FYNNEI. The CDR3 runs 15 residues. The CDR3 spells CASSRRTGIDQPQHF. The DNA of the CDR3 is TGTGCCAGCAGTCGGCGGACAGGGATTGACCAGCCCCAGCATTTT.